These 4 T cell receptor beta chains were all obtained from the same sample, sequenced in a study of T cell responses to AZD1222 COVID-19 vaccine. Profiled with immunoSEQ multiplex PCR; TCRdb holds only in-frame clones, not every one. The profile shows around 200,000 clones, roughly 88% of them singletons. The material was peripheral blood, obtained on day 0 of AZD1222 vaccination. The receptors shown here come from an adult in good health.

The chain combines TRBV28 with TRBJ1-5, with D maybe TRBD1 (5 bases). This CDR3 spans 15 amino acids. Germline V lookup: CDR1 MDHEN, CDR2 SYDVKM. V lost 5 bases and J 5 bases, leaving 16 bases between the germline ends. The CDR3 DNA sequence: TGTGCCAGCAGTCTACGGAGACAGAGCTATCAGCCCCAGCATTTT. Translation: CASSLRRQSYQPQHF.

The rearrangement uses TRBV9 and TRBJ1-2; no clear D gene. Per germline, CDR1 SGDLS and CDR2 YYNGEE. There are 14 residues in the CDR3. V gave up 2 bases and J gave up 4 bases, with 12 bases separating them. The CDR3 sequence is CASSVLIAPYGYTF. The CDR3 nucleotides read TGTGCCAGCAGCGTCCTGATCGCTCCCTATGGCTACACCTTC.

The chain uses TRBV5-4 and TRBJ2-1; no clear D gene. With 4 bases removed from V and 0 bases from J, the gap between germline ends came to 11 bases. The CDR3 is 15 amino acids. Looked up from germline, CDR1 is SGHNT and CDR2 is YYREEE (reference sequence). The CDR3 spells CASSPSLDSYNEQFF. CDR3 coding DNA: TGTGCCAGCAGCCCCTCTCTGGACTCCTACAATGAGCAGTTCTTC.

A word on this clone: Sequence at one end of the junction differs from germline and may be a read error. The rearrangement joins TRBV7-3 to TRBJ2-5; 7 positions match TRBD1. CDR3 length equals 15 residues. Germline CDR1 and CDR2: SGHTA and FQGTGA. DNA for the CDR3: TGTGCCAGCAGCCCGTCTCGGGACAGCCAAGAGAGCCAGTACTTC. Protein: CASSPSRDSQESQYF. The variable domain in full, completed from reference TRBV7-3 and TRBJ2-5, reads GAGVSQTPSNKVTEKGKYVELRCDPISGHTALYWYRQSLGQGPEFLIYFQGTGAADDSGLPNDRFFAVRPEGSVSTLKIQRTERGDSAVYLCASSPSRDSQESQYFGPGTRLLVL.